The text below deals with one TCR beta chain. Antigen: not known. V lost 1 base, J lost 6 bases, and 9 bases lay in between. Germline loops: CDR1 SGHNT, CDR2 YYREEE (reference sequence). The CDR3 spans 13 residues. The data are from a study of CD4+ T cells in melanoma. Study findings and constraints: Diverse differentiation states were reported for melanoma neoantigen-specific CD4+ T cells.

Clones were read by immunoSEQ multiplex PCR, and TCRdb kept only the in-frame ones, dropping some. Of about 14,000 clones in the sample, approximately 71% were seen once. The gene calls are TRBV5-4 and TRBJ2-3; no firm D call. Sequencing input: cells from a culture (not recorded whether cultured in vitro). The receptor was derived from a human donor with melanoma. The CDR3 loop is CASSLRESDTQYF. The CDR3 bases are TGTGCCAGCAGCTTGAGGGAATCGGATACGCAGTATTTT.